The clone carrying this T cell receptor (beta chain) was seen only once. The data were obtained in a study of T cells in Graves' hyperthyroidism and ophthalmopathy. The CDR3 covers 14 residues. Germline CDR1 reads DFQATT; CDR2 reads SNEGSKA (reference sequence). Losses at the gene ends were 6 bases for V and 5 bases for J; bases not matched to a gene: 8. TCR beta CDR3 sequences were amplified from RNA transcripts. The study used the HTBI primer set for a first-round RT-PCR of the TCR CDR3. Each CDR3 protein is one row after TCRdb ran MiXCR on the multiplex PCR reads. The sample has about 560,000 distinct CDR3 sequences; 16% are singletons.

The specimen was blood. The chain employs TRBV20-1 and TRBJ2-3; TRBD2 matches 10 bases. The origin of this receptor is a woman aged 18-29 years with Graves' hyperthyroidism. The CDR3 loop reads CSARLAGARDTQYF. CDR3 in DNA: TGCAGTGCCAGGCTAGCGGGAGCTAGAGATACGCAGTATTTT.